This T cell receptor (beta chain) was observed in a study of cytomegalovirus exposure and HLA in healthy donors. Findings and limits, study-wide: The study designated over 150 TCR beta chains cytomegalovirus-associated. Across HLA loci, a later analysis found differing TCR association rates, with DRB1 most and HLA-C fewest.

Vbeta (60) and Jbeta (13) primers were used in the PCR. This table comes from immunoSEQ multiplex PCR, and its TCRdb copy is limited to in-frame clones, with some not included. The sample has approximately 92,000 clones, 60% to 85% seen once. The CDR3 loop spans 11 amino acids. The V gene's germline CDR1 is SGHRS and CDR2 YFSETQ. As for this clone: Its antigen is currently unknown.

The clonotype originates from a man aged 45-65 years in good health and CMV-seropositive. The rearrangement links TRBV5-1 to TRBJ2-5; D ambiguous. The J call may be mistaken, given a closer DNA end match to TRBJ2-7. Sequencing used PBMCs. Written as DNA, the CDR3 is TGCGCCAGCAGCTTCGACACCGAGCAGTACTTC. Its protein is CASSFDTEQYF.